This T cell receptor beta chain was captured in a study of OX40 agonist ivuxolimab in advanced cancers. In the case of this clone: As yet, its antigen is unknown.

Regarding the study as a whole: No antigen was identified for the clonally expanded peripheral T cells.

CDR3 length: 13 residues. Germline lookup yields CDR1 SQVTM and CDR2 ANQGSEA. The V end was cut by 3 bases, the J end by 2 bases, with 10 bases between. The table came from immunoSEQ multiplex PCR; TCRdb's copy has only in-frame clones and leaves some out. Altogether about 57,000 clones are present, about 93% being singletons, with the ten largest covering 24%. The V gene is TRBV29-1, the J gene TRBJ1-1; the D gene is possibly TRBD1 (5 bases). The sample consisted of CD4+ or CD8+ T cells sorted from blood, taken in a trial of the OX40 agonist ivuxolimab. The sequence came from an adult with an advanced solid tumor such as melanoma, head and neck, liver or kidney cancer. The DNA for the CDR3 is TGCAGCGTTGAGGGGGGAAATAACACTGAAGCTTTCTTT. Amino acid sequence: CSVEGGNNTEAFF.